This T cell receptor beta chain was documented in a study of T cells in Graves' hyperthyroidism and ophthalmopathy. Study details: Peripheral blood specimens were obtained at initial diagnosis, prior to any treatment.

For the diagnoses, clinical symptoms, serum thyroxine and TRAb, thyroid ultrasound and orbital computed tomography were used. Fresh peripheral blood, 10 ml, was the source of the PBMCs. V trimming: 5 bases; J trimming: 4 bases; junction bases outside the gene matches: 9. The CDR3 spans 16 residues. Germline CDR1 reads MNHEY; CDR2 reads SMNVEV (reference sequence). Ten or more counts support this clonotype. TCR beta CDR3 regions were amplified from RNA. HTBI primers were employed in a first-round RT-PCR of the TCR CDR3. MiXCR, run by TCRdb on the multiplex PCR reads, gives a single entry per CDR3 protein. This table has fewer than 300,000 distinct CDR3 sequences, around 15% appearing once.

The sequence was collected from a woman in her forties or fifties with Graves' hyperthyroidism that later progressed to Graves' ophthalmopathy. Sequencing was performed on blood. The gene calls are TRBV27 and TRBJ2-2, with TRBD2 identical over 8 bases. CDR3 region: CASSRKAGERTGELFF. CDR3 coding DNA: TGTGCCAGCAGTAGGAAAGCGGGAGAGCGCACCGGGGAGCTGTTTTTT.